Following are 8 T cell receptor beta chains from one sample sequenced in a study of T cells in women clearing cervical HPV infection. Profiling relied on immunoSEQ multiplex PCR, and the TCRdb table lists in-frame clones only, not all of them. Recorded for this sample: 45,000 to 50,000 clones. The specimen was blood buffy coat. Every receptor here comes from a woman between 18 and 70 years old with a cervical HPV16 infection that either progressed to CIN3+ or cleared (not recorded which).

With regard to this clone: The DNA ends 3 residues before the CDR3 does, and the rest of the CDR3 is filled in from the germline J gene. The rearrangement joins TRBV5-1 to TRBJ1-5, with a weak D call TRBD1 (5 bases). The V gene's germline CDR1 is SGHRS and CDR2 YFSETQ. V lost 2 bases and J lost 8, with 17 bases in between. This CDR3 has 15 residues. Partial CDR3 DNA: TGCGCCAGCAGCTTTGGGCCTACAGGAAAAGAGCCC. Its translation is CASSFGPTGKEP. The full-length CDR3 reads as CASSFGPTGKEPQHF. Full variable domain (missing parts from reference TRBV5-1 and TRBJ1-5): KAGVTQTPRYLIKTRGQQVTLSCSPISGHRSVSWYQQTPGQGLQFLFEYFSETQRNKGNFPGRFSGRQFSNSRSEMNVSTLELGDSALYLCASSFGPTGKEPQHFGDGTRLSIL.

On this clone itself: The read finishes 3 residues shy of the CDR3 end, and the germline J gene is used to complete it. The chain combines TRBV13 with TRBJ2-7, with TRBD2 identical over 7 bases. V gave up 5 bases and J gave up 6 bases; unmatched junction bases: 7. Germline CDR1 and CDR2: PRHDT and FYEKMQ (reference sequence). The CDR3 loop spans 13 amino acids. The covered CDR3 bases are TGTGCCAGCAGCGCCCGACTAGCCTCCGAG. Protein sequence: CASSARLASE. The whole CDR3 protein reads CASSARLASEQYF. Looking up the rest from reference TRBV13 and TRBJ2-7 gives the full variable domain: AAGVIQSPRHLIKEKRETATLKCYPIPRHDTVYWYQQGPGQDPQFLISFYEKMQSDKGSIPDRFSAQQFSDYHSELNMSSLELGDSALYFCASSARLASEQYFGPGTRLTVT.

A note on this clone: The read gets to within 3 residues of the CDR3 end, and the germline J gene fills in the rest. V is TRBV30 and J is TRBJ2-3, with a tentative D call TRBD1 (6 bases). The CDR3 consists of 13 residues. Germline V gives CDR1 GTSNPN, CDR2 SVGIG (reference sequence). The covered CDR3 bases are TGTGCCTGGAGTGGGGGGCTGGATCAGCCG. Encoded protein: CAWSGGLDQP. The full CDR3 sequence reads CAWSGGLDQPQYF.

A word on this clone: The read falls 3 residues short of the CDR3 end, and the missing part is taken from the germline J gene. The gene calls are TRBV20-1 and TRBJ2-1, with TRBD2 matching over 9 bases. Per germline, CDR1 DFQATT and CDR2 SNEGSKA (reference sequence). Losses at the gene ends were 5 bases for V and 0 bases for J; bases not matched to a gene: 8. The CDR3 has 16 amino acids. The CDR3 bases that were read are TGCAGTGCTCCCCGACTAGCGGCAAGCTCCTACAATGAG. Amino acids: CSAPRLAASSYNE. The full-length CDR3 reads as CSAPRLAASSYNEQFF.

A remark on this clone: With the read ending 3 residues before the CDR3 end, the germline J gene is used to fill in that end. The V and J genes are TRBV7-2 and TRBJ2-2; tentatively, D is TRBD1 or TRBD2 (6 bases each). V lost 5 bases to trimming and J lost 6 bases, with 13 bases between them. Germline CDR1 reads SGHTA; CDR2 reads FQGNSA. The CDR3 sequence is 14 residues long. The DNA read from the CDR3 is TGTGCCAGCAGCCTTTACAGGGAGGCCGGGGAG. Translated, it gives CASSLYREAGE. The full-length CDR3 reads as CASSLYREAGELFF.

About this clone itself: The CDR3 end falls 3 residues outside the read, so it is completed with the germline J gene. This sequence joins TRBV5-6 and TRBJ1-6; no definite D call. CDR3 length: 13 residues. Germline loops: CDR1 SGHDT, CDR2 YYEEEE. Trimming took 2 bases from V and 9 from J, leaving 9 bases between them. The CDR3 sequence: CASSFPGGSPLHF. Partial CDR3 DNA: TGTGCCAGCAGCTTCCCTGGCGGTTCACCC. Variable domain in full (rest from reference TRBV5-6 and TRBJ1-6): DAGVTQSPTHLIKTRGQQVTLRCSPKSGHDTVSWYQQALGQGPQFIFQYYEEEERQRGNFPDRFSGHQFPNYSSELNVNALLLGDSALYLCASSFPGGSPLHFGNGTRLTVT.

Turning to this clone: The read is 3 residues too short to cover the CDR3 end, so that end is filled in from the germline J gene. The chain carries TRBV7-3 and TRBJ1-1; 8 nucleotides match TRBD1. Germline CDR1 SGHTA, CDR2 FQGTGA. This CDR3 has 13 residues. V gave up 8 bases and J gave up 2 bases; unmatched junction bases: 4. CDR3 DNA, as far as it was read: TGTGCCAGCGGAGGACAGGGAAACACTGAA. It yields the protein CASGGQGNTE. The CDR3, in full, reads CASGGQGNTEAFF.

In the case of this clone: The CDR3 is cut off 3 residues early in the read; its end comes from the germline J gene. This rearrangement joins TRBV6-1 to TRBJ2-1; 9 bases are shared with TRBD2. With V trimmed by 4 bases and J by 6 bases, 10 bases remained unmatched. Germline V gene sequence: CDR1 MNHNS, CDR2 SASEGT. The CDR3 spans 16 residues. Partial CDR3 DNA: TGTGCCAGCAGTGGTTGGGAGGTAGCGGGGGCCAATGAG. This encodes CASSGWEVAGANE. The whole CDR3 reads CASSGWEVAGANEQFF.